A single sample is the source of the 11 T cell receptor beta chains below, sequenced in a study of human CD4 T cells and Enterobacteriaceae. All CD4+ cells other than CD45RA+CCR7+CD95- naive cells were sorted as memory, over 95% pure. This table comes from immunoSEQ multiplex PCR, and its TCRdb copy is limited to in-frame clones, with some not included. Of just under 30,000 clones listed, 82% were seen once; the top ten hold around 1.8%. The sequenced sample consisted of memory CD4+ T cells from blood. These TCRs come from a human donor in good health.

The CDR3 spells CASSAGLQQYF. The CDR3 bases are TGTGCCAGTAGTGCAGGACTGCAGCAGTACTTC. The V gene is TRBV19, the J gene TRBJ2-7, with D perhaps TRBD2 (5 bases). Deletions cut 5 bases from V and 8 bases from J, with 10 bases between. Germline CDR1 is LNHDA and CDR2 is SQIVND (reference sequence). The CDR3 consists of 11 residues.

The chain joins TRBV18 to TRBJ2-1; no clear D. This CDR3 has 14 residues. Trimming stripped 3 bases from V and 14 bases from J, with 20 bases between. The germline CDR1 and CDR2 sequences are KGHSH and LQKENI. Written as DNA, the CDR3 is TGTGCCAGCTCACCCCGGGCTAACAGTGAGAGAAAGTTCTTC. Its translation is CASSPRANSERKFF.

The rearrangement uses TRBV28 and TRBJ2-3; perhaps TRBD1 as D (6 bases). The ends were cut back, 10 bases at V and 0 bases at J, with 17 bases in the middle. CDR3 size: 15 residues. Germline values: CDR1 MDHEN, CDR2 SYDVKM. The chain's CDR3 is CATIGQTLSTDTQYF. The CDR3, as DNA: TGTGCCACCATAGGACAGACGCTAAGCACAGATACGCAGTATTTT.

The chain has TRBV6-5 and TRBJ2-5, with 7 bases that match TRBD2. CDR1 and CDR2 (germline): MNHEY, SVGAGI. The V and J ends lost 7 bases and 5 bases, in that order; junction bases with no gene match: 10. This CDR3 is built from 14 residues. The CDR3 bases are TGTGCCAGCACCACTTCCCTTAGCGGGGAGACCCAGTACTTC. Protein: CASTTSLSGETQYF.

V and J are TRBV4-1 and TRBJ2-3, with a tentative D call TRBD1 (6 bases). The CDR3 extends over 15 amino acids. Germline CDR1 and CDR2: MGHRA and YSYEKL. Trimming left V 4 bases short and J 0 bases short, with 11 bases between. The CDR3 bases are TGCGCCAGCAGCCCGCACGGGACAAGCACAGATACGCAGTATTTT. It codes for CASSPHGTSTDTQYF.

V gene TRBV19 combines with J gene TRBJ2-2; tentatively, D is TRBD1 (6 bases). Trimming removed 7 bases from V and 5 bases from J, with 14 bases in between. In germline, CDR1 is LNHDA, CDR2 SQIVND (reference sequence). The CDR3 totals 14 residues. This chain's CDR3 is CASKGQLQTGELFF. DNA of the CDR3: TGTGCCAGTAAAGGACAGTTACAAACCGGGGAGCTGTTTTTT.

V usage is TRBV19 and J usage is TRBJ1-1; D remains unclear. Trimming took 1 base from V and 8 from J, leaving 11 bases between them. Germline assignment: CDR1 LNHDA and CDR2 SQIVND (reference sequence). This CDR3 is 13 amino acids long. Here the CDR3 DNA reads TGTGCCAGTAGTATAGGGGGAGGTAGAGAAGCTTTCTTT. It is translated as CASSIGGGREAFF.

The chain carries TRBV2 and TRBJ2-5, with TRBD1 matching over 7 bases. Per germline, CDR1 SNHLY and CDR2 FYNNEI. V lost 6 bases and J lost 3; bases outside the gene matches: 4. The length of the CDR3 is 13 residues. CDR3 coding DNA: TGTGCCAGCAGGGAGACAGGGAAAGAGACCCAGTACTTC. It specifies CASRETGKETQYF.

This chain uses TRBV9 with TRBJ2-2; 12 bases map to TRBD2. The V and J ends lost 3 bases and 6 bases, in that order; junction bases with no gene match: 3. This CDR3 is built from 15 residues. CDR1 and CDR2 from the germline V gene are SGDLS and YYNGEE. CDR3 sequence (DNA): TGTGCCAGCAGCGCTAGCGGGAGGGCCGCCGGGGAGCTGTTTTTT. As protein: CASSASGRAAGELFF.

The V call is TRBV5-1, the J call TRBJ2-6; D ambiguous. The CDR3 is 17 residues long. V lost 5 bases and J 1 base, leaving 16 bases between the germline ends. Per germline, CDR1 SGHRS and CDR2 YFSETQ. CDR3 loop: CASSVSFQTSGANVLTF. The CDR3 coding sequence is TGCGCCAGCAGTGTGTCTTTCCAGACGTCTGGGGCCAACGTCCTGACTTTC.

This clone occurred once. The chain has TRBV28 and TRBJ2-1, with 7 bases lining up with TRBD2. The V segment lost 5 bases and the J segment 6 bases; nucleotides outside the gene matches: 22. The CDR3 totals 19 residues. Per the germline V gene, CDR1 is MDHEN and CDR2 is SYDVKM. The CDR3 reads CASSKFRRASWEGSNEQFF. The CDR3 region has the DNA TGTGCCAGCAGTAAGTTTCGTCGGGCTAGCTGGGAGGGAAGCAATGAGCAGTTCTTC.